The 7 T cell receptor beta chains below all came from one sample that was sequenced in a study of blood T cells in healthy people across ages. Primed by a sample-barcoded 5' primer and a J-beta primer mix, a second PCR proceeded for 7 to 11 cycles. TCRdb analysed the 5' RACE reads with MiXCR anew, one entry per CDR3 protein. The table shows around 1,600,000 distinct CDR3 sequences, with roughly 43% occurring only once. Material: blood. The receptors were gathered from a woman aged 18-29 years in good health.

This clonotype was seen a handful of times. V gene TRBV4-3 combines with J gene TRBJ2-3; D gene ambiguous. This CDR3 region has 13 residues. The germline V gene encodes CDR1 LGHNA and CDR2 YSLEER. V lost 1 base and J lost 5, with 7 bases in between. The CDR3 DNA sequence: TGCGCCAGCAGCCAAGGATTCGGAGATACGCAGTATTTT. Its translation is CASSQGFGDTQYF.

In its sample, this clonotype was seen a few times. The chain has TRBV12-3 or TRBV12-4 and TRBJ1-5, with D hard to call. Trimming took 1 base from V and 0 from J, leaving 16 bases between them. This CDR3 region has 18 residues. CDR3 residues: CASSLGTGGVYSNQPQHF. The CDR3 DNA follows: TGTGCCAGCAGTTTAGGGACGGGAGGCGTTTATAGCAATCAGCCCCAGCATTTT.

This clonotype was counted only a few times. The chain uses TRBV20-1 and TRBJ1-5; D is ambiguous. The ends were cut back, 0 bases at V and 0 bases at J, with 18 bases in the middle. Germline V CDR1 and CDR2: DFQATT, SNEGSKA (reference sequence). The CDR3 loop spans 18 amino acids. This CDR3 reads CSARDPGSLAYSNQPQHF. For the CDR3, the DNA is TGCAGTGCTAGAGATCCTGGGAGTCTCGCTTATAGCAATCAGCCCCAGCATTTT.

The V gene is TRBV4-3, the J gene TRBJ2-3, with 7 bases lining up with TRBD2. Germline V lookup: CDR1 LGHNA, CDR2 YSLEER. J was trimmed by 4 bases and V by 1 base; bases with no gene match: 5. The CDR3 has 15 amino acids. This CDR3 is CASSQGGGNADTQYF. As DNA, the CDR3 is TGCGCCAGCAGCCAAGGGGGAGGGAACGCAGATACGCAGTATTTT.

This clonotype was seen a handful of times. This sequence joins TRBV18 and TRBJ1-5; TRBD1 might be the D (5 bases). CDR3 length equals 14 residues. V lost 3 bases to trimming and J lost 5 bases, with 11 bases between them. Germline V gene lookup returns CDR1 KGHSH and CDR2 LQKENI. CDR3 nucleotides: TGTGCCAGCTCACCTCAGGGAGCCCATCAGCCCCAGCATTTT. Translating gives CASSPQGAHQPQHF.

In its sample, this clonotype was seen a few times. The V and J genes are TRBV20-1 and TRBJ2-1; maybe TRBD2 (6 bases). Per germline, CDR1 DFQATT and CDR2 SNEGSKA (reference sequence). Trimming removed 1 base from V and 1 base from J, with 11 bases in between. The CDR3 loop spans 15 amino acids. The CDR3 is CSARGPGESYNEQFF. The CDR3 coding sequence is TGCAGTGCTAGAGGCCCGGGAGAGTCCTACAATGAGCAGTTCTTC.

About this clonotype: At one end the junction does not follow the germline gene, possibly because of a read error. J is TRBJ1-5 and V is TRBV10-3; maybe TRBD1 (5 bases). The CDR3 spans 13 residues. Germline CDR1 ENHRY, CDR2 SYGVKD. CDR3 DNA: TGTGCCATCAGTGGCAGGGATGATCAGCTCCAGCATTTT. Translation gives CAISGRDDQLQHF.